The 6 T cell receptor beta chains reported below all come from one sample, sequenced in a study of technical replicates of blood from a handful of donors. The protocol was immunoSEQ multiplex PCR, while the TCRdb copy is restricted to in-frame clones and leaves out a portion. The sample consists of about 62,000 clones, around 87% of them appearing once. Material for sequencing was PBMCs. These receptor sequences come from a human donor in good health. Some clones in this sample may be carry-over from other donors' samples.

The genes are TRBV5-4 and TRBJ2-5; 15 nucleotides align to TRBD2. The CDR3 contains 16 residues. Germline-derived CDR1 and CDR2 are SGHNT and YYREEE (reference sequence). V was pared by 3 bases and J by 4 bases, with 4 bases of the junction left unmatched. The CDR3 nucleotides read TGTGCCAGCAGCTGGACTAGCGGGAGGGCCCGAGAGACCCAGTACTTC. Protein product: CASSWTSGRARETQYF.

The chain carries TRBV6-6 and TRBJ2-1, with 9 bases lining up with TRBD2. The CDR3 is made up of 15 amino acids. CDR1 is MNHNY and CDR2 is SVGAGI in the germline V gene (reference sequence). The ends lost 7 bases at V and 1 base at J; junction bases unmatched: 5. As DNA, the CDR3 is TGTGCCAGCAAGGTAGCGGGAGTATCCTACAATGAGCAGTTCTTC. Translating it yields CASKVAGVSYNEQFF.

The chain uses TRBV4-1 and TRBJ2-7; 8 bases agree with TRBD1. V dropped 3 bases and J dropped 3; count of bases not matched to a gene: 4. CDR1 MGHRA and CDR2 YSYEKL come from the germline V gene. CDR3 length: 14 residues. In DNA, the CDR3 is TGCGCCAGCAGCCAGACGGACAGGGTCTACGAGCAGTACTTC. This codes for CASSQTDRVYEQYF.

This chain links TRBV10-3 with TRBJ2-1; TRBD2 matches 10 bases. Trimming took 2 bases from V and 4 from J; bases not matched to a gene: 5. The length of the CDR3 is 16 residues. Germline V gene data show CDR1 as ENHRY and CDR2 as SYGVKD. The CDR3 is CAISEGSGGVYNEQFF. The DNA for the CDR3 is TGTGCCATCAGTGAGGGGAGCGGGGGGGTTTACAATGAGCAGTTCTTC.

The genes are TRBV9 and TRBJ2-7; 9 nucleotides align to TRBD2. The CDR3 loop spans 15 amino acids. Trimming took 2 bases from V and 5 from J; bases not matched to a gene: 8. The germline V gene has CDR1 SGDLS and CDR2 YYNGEE. CDR3 protein: CASSVSGGPPDEQYF. In DNA, the CDR3 is TGTGCCAGCAGCGTGAGCGGGGGGCCTCCTGACGAGCAGTACTTC.

The V call is TRBV6-5, the J call TRBJ1-3, with unresolved D. The CDR3 runs to 15 residues. Germline values: CDR1 MNHEY, CDR2 SVGAGI. V lost 0 bases, J lost 4 bases, and 10 bases lay in between. The CDR3 here is CASSYSAYPGNTIYF. The CDR3 DNA sequence: TGTGCCAGCAGTTACTCTGCCTACCCGGGAAACACCATATATTTT.